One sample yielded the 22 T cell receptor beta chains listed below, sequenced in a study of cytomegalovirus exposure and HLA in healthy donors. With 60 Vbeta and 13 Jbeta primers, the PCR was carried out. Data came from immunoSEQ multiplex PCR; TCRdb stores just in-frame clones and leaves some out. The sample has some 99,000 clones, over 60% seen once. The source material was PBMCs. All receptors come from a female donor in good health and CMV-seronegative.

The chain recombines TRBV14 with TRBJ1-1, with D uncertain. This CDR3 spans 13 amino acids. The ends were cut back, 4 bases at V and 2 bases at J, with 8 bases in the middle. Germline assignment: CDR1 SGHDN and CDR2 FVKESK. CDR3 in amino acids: CASSRSVNTEAFF. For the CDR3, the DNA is TGTGCCAGCAGCCGGTCAGTTAACACTGAAGCTTTCTTT. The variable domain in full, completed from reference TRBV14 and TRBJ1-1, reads EAGVTQFPSHSVIEKGQTVTLRCDPISGHDNLYWYRRVMGKEIKFLLHFVKESKQDESGMPNNRFLAERTGGTYSTLKVQPAELEDSGVYFCASSRSVNTEAFFGQGTRLTVV.

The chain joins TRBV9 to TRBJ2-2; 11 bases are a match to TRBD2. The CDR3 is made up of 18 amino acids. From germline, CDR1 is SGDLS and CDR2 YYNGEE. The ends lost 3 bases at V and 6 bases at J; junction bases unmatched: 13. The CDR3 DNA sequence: TGTGCCAGCAGCGACCCTGGCCTAGCGGGAGGTCTCCCCGGGGAGCTGTTTTTT. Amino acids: CASSDPGLAGGLPGELFF.

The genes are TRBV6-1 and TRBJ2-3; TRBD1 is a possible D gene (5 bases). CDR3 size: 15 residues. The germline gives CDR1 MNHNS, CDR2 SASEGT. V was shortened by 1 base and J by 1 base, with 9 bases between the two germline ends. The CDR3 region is CASSEVGRGTDTQYF. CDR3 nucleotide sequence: TGTGCCAGCAGTGAAGTCGGCAGGGGCACAGATACGCAGTATTTT.

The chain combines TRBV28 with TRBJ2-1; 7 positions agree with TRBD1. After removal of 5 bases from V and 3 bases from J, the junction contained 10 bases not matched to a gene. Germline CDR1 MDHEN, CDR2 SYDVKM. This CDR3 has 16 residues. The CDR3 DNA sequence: TGTGCCAGCAGTCCGGGTGGGGCAGGGGGCTACAATGAGCAGTTCTTC. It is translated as CASSPGGAGGYNEQFF.

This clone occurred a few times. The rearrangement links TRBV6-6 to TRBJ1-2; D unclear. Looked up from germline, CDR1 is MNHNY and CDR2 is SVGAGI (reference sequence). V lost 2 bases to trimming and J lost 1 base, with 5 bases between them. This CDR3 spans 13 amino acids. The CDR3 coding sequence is TGTGCCAGCAGTTACCCTAATAACTATGGCTACACCTTC. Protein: CASSYPNNYGYTF.

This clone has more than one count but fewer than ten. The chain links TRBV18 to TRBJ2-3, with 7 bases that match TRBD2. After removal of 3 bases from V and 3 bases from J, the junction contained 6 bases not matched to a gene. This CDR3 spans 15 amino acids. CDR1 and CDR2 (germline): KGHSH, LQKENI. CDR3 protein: CASSPEQRGTDTQYF. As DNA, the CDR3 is TGTGCCAGCTCACCGGAGCAGCGGGGAACAGATACGCAGTATTTT.

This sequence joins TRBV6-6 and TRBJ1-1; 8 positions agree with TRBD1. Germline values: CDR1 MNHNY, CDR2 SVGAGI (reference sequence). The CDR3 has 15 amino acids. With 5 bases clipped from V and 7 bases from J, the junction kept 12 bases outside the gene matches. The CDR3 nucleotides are TGTGCCAGCAGTAAGACTCCCGGGACAGGCGGTGAAGCTTTCTTT. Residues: CASSKTPGTGGEAFF.

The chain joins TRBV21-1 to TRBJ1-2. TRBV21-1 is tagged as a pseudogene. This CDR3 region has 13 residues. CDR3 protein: CARPPGANYGYTF. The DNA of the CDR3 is TGTGCCAGACCACCCGGGGCTAACTATGGCTACACCTTC.

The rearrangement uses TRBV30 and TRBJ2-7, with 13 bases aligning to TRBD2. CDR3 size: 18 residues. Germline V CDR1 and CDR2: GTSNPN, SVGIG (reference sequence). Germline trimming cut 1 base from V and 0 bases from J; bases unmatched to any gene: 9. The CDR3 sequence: CAWSGTSGRLETSYEQYF. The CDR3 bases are TGTGCCTGGAGTGGGACTAGCGGGAGACTTGAAACCTCCTACGAGCAGTACTTC.

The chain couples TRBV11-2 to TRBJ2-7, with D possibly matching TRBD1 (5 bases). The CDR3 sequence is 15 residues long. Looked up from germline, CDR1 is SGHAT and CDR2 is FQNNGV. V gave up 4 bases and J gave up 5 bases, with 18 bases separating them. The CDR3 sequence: CASSSRVGVSDEQYF. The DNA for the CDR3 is TGTGCCAGCAGCTCCAGGGTAGGGGTGAGCGACGAGCAGTACTTC.

The CDR3 is CASSYGTSGRPGGELFF. CDR3 in DNA: TGTGCCAGCAGCTACGGGACTAGCGGGAGGCCCGGCGGGGAGCTGTTTTTT. The J gene is TRBJ2-2, the V gene TRBV5-6; 15 nucleotides match TRBD2. There are 17 residues in the CDR3. The V and J ends lost 3 bases and 7 bases, in that order; junction bases with no gene match: 7. Germline-derived CDR1 and CDR2 are SGHDT and YYEEEE.

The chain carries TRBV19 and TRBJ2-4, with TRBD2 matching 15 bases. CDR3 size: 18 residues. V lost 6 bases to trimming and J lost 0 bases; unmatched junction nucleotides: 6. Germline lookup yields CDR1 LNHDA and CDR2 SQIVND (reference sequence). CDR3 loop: CASRPGLAGGLAKNIQYF. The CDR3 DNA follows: TGTGCCAGTAGACCTGGACTAGCGGGAGGGCTAGCCAAAAACATTCAGTACTTC.

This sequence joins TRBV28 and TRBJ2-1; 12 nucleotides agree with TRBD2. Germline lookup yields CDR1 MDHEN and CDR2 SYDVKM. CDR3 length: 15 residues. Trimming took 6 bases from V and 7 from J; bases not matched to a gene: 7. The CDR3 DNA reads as TGTGCCAGCAGCCAGACTAGCGGGAGTGCTAATGAGCAGTTCTTC. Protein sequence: CASSQTSGSANEQFF.

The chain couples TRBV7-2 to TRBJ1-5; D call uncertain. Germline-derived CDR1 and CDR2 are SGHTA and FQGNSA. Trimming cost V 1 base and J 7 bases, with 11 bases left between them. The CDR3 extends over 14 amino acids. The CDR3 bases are TGTGCCAGCAGCTTAGAAACGGGAGGGCAGCCCCAGCATTTT. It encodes CASSLETGGQPQHF.

CDR3 DNA: TGTGCCAGCAGCTTACAGACCGGGGAGCTGTTTTTT. Its protein is CASSLQTGELFF. The chain recombines TRBV5-4 with TRBJ2-2; no clear D gene. Between the trimmed V and J ends, which lost 2 bases and 5 bases, there was a span of 4 bases. The CDR3 consists of 12 residues. Germline V lookup: CDR1 SGHNT, CDR2 YYREEE (reference sequence).

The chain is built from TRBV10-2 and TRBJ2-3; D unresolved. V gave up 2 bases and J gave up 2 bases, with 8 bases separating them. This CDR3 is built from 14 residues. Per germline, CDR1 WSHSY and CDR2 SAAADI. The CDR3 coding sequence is TGCGCCAGCAGTGAGGTGGCTGTCACAGATACGCAGTATTTT. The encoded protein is CASSEVAVTDTQYF.

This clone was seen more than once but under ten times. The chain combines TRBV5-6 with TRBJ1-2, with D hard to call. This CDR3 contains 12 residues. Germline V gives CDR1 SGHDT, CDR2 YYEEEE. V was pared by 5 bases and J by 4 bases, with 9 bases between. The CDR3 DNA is TGTGCCAGCAGTTCAGATTCCTATGGCTACACCTTC. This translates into CASSSDSYGYTF.

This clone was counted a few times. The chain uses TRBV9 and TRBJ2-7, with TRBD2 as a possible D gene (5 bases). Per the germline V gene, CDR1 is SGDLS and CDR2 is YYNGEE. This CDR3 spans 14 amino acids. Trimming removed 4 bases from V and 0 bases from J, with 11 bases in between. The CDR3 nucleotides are TGTGCCAGCAGCCCCCAAGGACTCTCCTACGAGCAGTACTTC. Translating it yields CASSPQGLSYEQYF.

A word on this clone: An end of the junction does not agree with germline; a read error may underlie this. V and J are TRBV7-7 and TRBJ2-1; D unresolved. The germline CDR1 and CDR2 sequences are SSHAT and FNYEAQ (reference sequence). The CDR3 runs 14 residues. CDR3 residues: CASSLRVDHNEQFF. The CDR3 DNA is TGTGCTAGCAGCTTACGGGTAGATCACAATGAGCAGTTCTTC.

The CDR3, as DNA: TGTGCCAGCAGTTTGATTTTGTATCGGAGGGGTGGGAATGAAAAACTGTTTTTT. This codes for CASSLILYRRGGNEKLFF. The rearrangement links TRBV28 to TRBJ1-4; weak D call: TRBD1 (5 bases). This CDR3 has 18 amino acids. CDR1 MDHEN and CDR2 SYDVKM come from the germline V gene. V dropped 3 bases and J dropped 5 bases, with 22 bases sitting between them.

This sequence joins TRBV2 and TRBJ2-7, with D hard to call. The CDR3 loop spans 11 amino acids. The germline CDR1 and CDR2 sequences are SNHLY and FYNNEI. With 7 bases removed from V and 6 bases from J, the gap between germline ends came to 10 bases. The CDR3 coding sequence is TGTGCCAGCAAGGTGCGGCGCGAGCAGTACTTC. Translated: CASKVRREQYF.

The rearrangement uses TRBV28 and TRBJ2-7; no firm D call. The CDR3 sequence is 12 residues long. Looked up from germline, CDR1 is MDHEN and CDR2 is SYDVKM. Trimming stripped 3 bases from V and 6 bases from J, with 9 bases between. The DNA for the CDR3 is TGTGCCAGCAGTTTCAGGCTGCGCGAGCAGTACTTC. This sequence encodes CASSFRLREQYF.